This is a list of T cell receptor beta chains from one sample in a study of immune evolution from preneoplasia to lung adenocarcinoma. The method was immunoSEQ multiplex PCR; TCRdb's version includes in-frame clones alone and lacks a portion of them. Among some 6,100 clones, approximately 78% were seen once, and the ten largest hold under 9%. What was sequenced was FFPE lung adenocarcinoma in situ tissue. These TCRs come from an older donor with lung adenocarcinoma. CDR3s include the opening cysteine and the closing phenylalanine or tryptophan. The D gene is left open where the match is weak. Size values are once, few and many counts, or a class for expanded clones, and some rows have none.

j_gene: TRBJ1-1
d_gene: -
v_gene: TRBV19
abundance: -
CDR3nt: TGTGCCAGTAGTATTTACAGGGAAGCTTTCTTT
CDR3aa: CASSIYREAFF

j_gene: TRBJ2-7
d_gene: TRBD1
v_gene: TRBV4-1
abundance: -
CDR3nt: TGCGCCAGCAGCCAAGTAGGACAGGGCGACGGGCAGTACTTC
CDR3aa: CASSQVGQGDGQYF

j_gene: TRBJ1-5
d_gene: TRBD1
v_gene: TRBV7-9
abundance: -
CDR3nt: TGTGCCAGCAGCTTAGTGGGACAGGGCGCCAATCAGCCCCAGCATTTT
CDR3aa: CASSLVGQGANQPQHF

j_gene: TRBJ2-1
d_gene: -
v_gene: TRBV5-1
abundance: -
CDR3nt: TGCGCCAGCAGCTTGGGGATCCCCACCTACAATGAGCAGTTCTTC
CDR3aa: CASSLGIPTYNEQFF

j_gene: TRBJ2-7
d_gene: TRBD2
v_gene: TRBV19
abundance: -
CDR3nt: TGTGCCAGTAGTATGCGGGAGTTCGAATACGAGCAGTACTTC
CDR3aa: CASSMREFEYEQYF

j_gene: TRBJ2-3
d_gene: -
v_gene: TRBV2
abundance: -
CDR3nt: TGTGCCAGCAGATTTAGCGGAGGCACAGATACGCAGTATTTT
CDR3aa: CASRFSGGTDTQYF

j_gene: TRBJ2-1
d_gene: -
v_gene: TRBV7-6
abundance: -
CDR3nt: TGTGCCAGCAGCTCTCTAACGGACAATGAGCAGTTCTTC
CDR3aa: CASSSLTDNEQFF

j_gene: TRBJ2-7
d_gene: TRBD1
v_gene: TRBV5-5
abundance: -
CDR3nt: TGTGCCAGCAGCTTGACAGGGGCATCCGAGCAGTACTTC
CDR3aa: CASSLTGASEQYF

j_gene: TRBJ2-2
d_gene: -
v_gene: TRBV25-1
abundance: -
CDR3nt: TGTGCCAGCAGTGTACAGGCCTGGGGAGGTGGGGAGCTGTTTTTT
CDR3aa: CASSVQAWGGGELFF

j_gene: TRBJ1-6
d_gene: -
v_gene: TRBV9
abundance: -
CDR3nt: TGTGCCAGCAGCCGAGGGGGGGAGTTGTCGGATTCACCCCTCCACTTT
CDR3aa: CASSRGGELSDSPLHF

j_gene: TRBJ2-7
d_gene: TRBD2
v_gene: TRBV5-4
abundance: once
CDR3nt: TGTGCCAGCAGCTTGGCTAGCGGGGGATCGTACGAGCAGTACTTC
CDR3aa: CASSLASGGSYEQYF

j_gene: TRBJ1-3
d_gene: -
v_gene: TRBV7-9
abundance: -
CDR3nt: TGTGCCAGCAGCTTAGTGGGCTCGGGAGGAAACACCATATATTTT
CDR3aa: CASSLVGSGGNTIYF

j_gene: TRBJ1-2
d_gene: TRBD1
v_gene: TRBV29-1
abundance: -
CDR3nt: TGCAGCGTTGCAAAGACAGGGGAGGATGGCTACACCTTC
CDR3aa: CSVAKTGEDGYTF

j_gene: TRBJ1-2
d_gene: -
v_gene: TRBV9
abundance: -
CDR3nt: TGTGCCAGCAGCCCGCGGCCTAATGACGGCTACACCTTC
CDR3aa: CASSPRPNDGYTF

j_gene: TRBJ2-3
d_gene: -
v_gene: TRBV19
abundance: -
CDR3nt: TGTGCCAGTAGGGACGACCTCGGCACAGATACGCAGTATTTT
CDR3aa: CASRDDLGTDTQYF

j_gene: TRBJ1-1
d_gene: -
v_gene: TRBV9
abundance: -
CDR3nt: TGTGCCAGCAGCGTACAGGGCGTAGGGACTGAAGCTTTCTTT
CDR3aa: CASSVQGVGTEAFF

j_gene: TRBJ1-3
d_gene: -
v_gene: TRBV7-9
abundance: -
CDR3nt: TGTGCCAGCAGCTTGCTCCCCGGGACAACCTCTGGAAACACCATATATTTT
CDR3aa: CASSLLPGTTSGNTIYF

j_gene: TRBJ1-4
d_gene: -
v_gene: TRBV5-4
abundance: -
CDR3nt: TGTGCCAGCACCCTGTGGGGTGGCGAAAAACTGTTTTTT
CDR3aa: CASTLWGGEKLFF

j_gene: TRBJ2-5
d_gene: -
v_gene: TRBV19
abundance: -
CDR3nt: TGTGCCACGGGGCCCTGGGGAGAGACCCAGTACTTC
CDR3aa: CATGPWGETQYF

j_gene: TRBJ2-3
d_gene: -
v_gene: TRBV6-5
abundance: few
CDR3nt: TGTGCCAGCAGTTACTCGGGGGGACTGGGGGATACGCAGTATTTT
CDR3aa: CASSYSGGLGDTQYF

j_gene: TRBJ1-5
d_gene: -
v_gene: TRBV19
abundance: -
CDR3nt: TGTGCCAGTAGTATAAGGGGGGATCATCAGCCCCAGCATTTT
CDR3aa: CASSIRGDHQPQHF

j_gene: TRBJ2-7
d_gene: -
v_gene: TRBV7-2
abundance: -
CDR3nt: TGTGCCAGCAGCTTAGTTGGGGGAGTCGAGCAGTACTTC
CDR3aa: CASSLVGGVEQYF

j_gene: TRBJ1-1
d_gene: TRBD1
v_gene: TRBV6-4
abundance: -
CDR3nt: TGTGCCAGCAGGGGGACAGGTGGGGAAGCTTTCTTT
CDR3aa: CASRGTGGEAFF

j_gene: TRBJ1-2
d_gene: TRBD1
v_gene: TRBV27
abundance: -
CDR3nt: TGTGCCAGCAGTTCTCTCCACAGGGGCAACTATGGCTACACCTTC
CDR3aa: CASSSLHRGNYGYTF

j_gene: TRBJ1-1
d_gene: -
v_gene: TRBV7-9
abundance: -
CDR3nt: TGTGCCAGCAGCTTAGATGCGGTTTACAGGAGGGCCGAAGCTTTCTTT
CDR3aa: CASSLDAVYRRAEAFF

j_gene: TRBJ2-1
d_gene: -
v_gene: TRBV5-1
abundance: once
CDR3nt: TGCGCCGCCTCATCAGGTACCCTCGGGGATGAGCAGTTCTTC
CDR3aa: CAASSGTLGDEQFF

j_gene: TRBJ2-1
d_gene: TRBD2
v_gene: TRBV11-2
abundance: -
CDR3nt: TGTGCCAGCAGCTCGAACCCGGGGGGGCCCCGGGTGTTCTTC
CDR3aa: CASSSNPGGPRVFF

j_gene: TRBJ1-2
d_gene: -
v_gene: TRBV28
abundance: -
CDR3nt: TGTGCCAGCAGTTTAACTATGGGTGATGGCTACACCTTC
CDR3aa: CASSLTMGDGYTF

j_gene: TRBJ1-1
d_gene: TRBD1
v_gene: TRBV11-3
abundance: -
CDR3nt: TGTGCCAGCAGCCTCTACGCCGGGACAGGGAATGAAGCTTTCTTT
CDR3aa: CASSLYAGTGNEAFF

j_gene: TRBJ2-7
d_gene: TRBD1
v_gene: TRBV29-1
abundance: -
CDR3nt: TGCAGCGCCCACAGGGGCACGGGCCACGAGCAGTACTTC
CDR3aa: CSAHRGTGHEQYF

j_gene: TRBJ2-5
d_gene: -
v_gene: TRBV4-1
abundance: -
CDR3nt: TGCGCCAGCAGCCAAGGGGGAGGTAGGGCGCGGGAGACCCAGTACTTC
CDR3aa: CASSQGGGRARETQYF

j_gene: TRBJ1-1
d_gene: -
v_gene: TRBV4-2
abundance: -
CDR3nt: TGTGCCAGCAGCAAAGGGATGGGGAACACTGAAGCTTTCTTT
CDR3aa: CASSKGMGNTEAFF

j_gene: TRBJ1-1
d_gene: -
v_gene: TRBV10-3
abundance: few
CDR3nt: TGTGCCATCAACAGACAGCAGAACACTGAAGCTTTCTTT
CDR3aa: CAINRQQNTEAFF

j_gene: TRBJ2-1
d_gene: -
v_gene: TRBV30
abundance: once
CDR3nt: TGTGCCTGGAGAGGCGCACAAGGGGATGAGCAGTTCTTC
CDR3aa: CAWRGAQGDEQFF

j_gene: TRBJ1-6
d_gene: -
v_gene: TRBV5-1
abundance: -
CDR3nt: TGCGCCAGCAGCTTGGAAGGGGTTCGTTCACCCCTCCACTTT
CDR3aa: CASSLEGVRSPLHF

j_gene: TRBJ2-2
d_gene: -
v_gene: TRBV7-9
abundance: -
CDR3nt: TGTGCCAGCAGCTTATTCCCCGGTACTTTAGGATACACCGGGGAGCTGTTTTTT
CDR3aa: CASSLFPGTLGYTGELFF

j_gene: TRBJ1-6
d_gene: -
v_gene: TRBV6-1
abundance: few
CDR3nt: TGTGCCAGCAGGCTCGGACAGCTAGGGGGATCACCCCTCCACTTT
CDR3aa: CASRLGQLGGSPLHF

j_gene: TRBJ2-1
d_gene: -
v_gene: TRBV7-9
abundance: -
CDR3nt: TGTGCCAGCAGCCGGGGACCCCTGTACAATGAGCAGTTCTTC
CDR3aa: CASSRGPLYNEQFF

j_gene: TRBJ1-3
d_gene: -
v_gene: TRBV30
abundance: -
CDR3nt: TGTGCCTGGAGTGATCTAAACACCATATATTTT
CDR3aa: CAWSDLNTIYF

j_gene: TRBJ1-4
d_gene: -
v_gene: TRBV18
abundance: -
CDR3nt: TGTGCCAGCTCACCACGGTCAGGGTTAGAGGAAAAACTGTTTTTT
CDR3aa: CASSPRSGLEEKLFF

j_gene: TRBJ2-2
d_gene: -
v_gene: TRBV9
abundance: -
CDR3nt: TGTGCCAGCAGCGTATGGGGCGTAACCGGGGAGCTGTTTTTT
CDR3aa: CASSVWGVTGELFF

j_gene: TRBJ1-5
d_gene: TRBD1
v_gene: TRBV19
abundance: few
CDR3nt: TGTGCCAGTAGTAATTTCGGGACAGGGGGCAATTCCGGTCAGCCCCAGCATTTT
CDR3aa: CASSNFGTGGNSGQPQHF

j_gene: TRBJ1-2
d_gene: -
v_gene: TRBV2
abundance: -
CDR3nt: TGTGCCAGCAGCGATGACATGAACTATGGCTACACCTTC
CDR3aa: CASSDDMNYGYTF

j_gene: TRBJ2-1
d_gene: TRBD2
v_gene: TRBV5-1
abundance: -
CDR3nt: TGCGCCAGCGGCACTTCGGGGGGTGGGGCGGACAATGAGCAGTTCTTC
CDR3aa: CASGTSGGGADNEQFF

j_gene: TRBJ1-2
d_gene: -
v_gene: TRBV19
abundance: -
CDR3nt: TGTGCCAGTAGTAGCCGGGACGGTGCTGGCTATGGCTACACCTTC
CDR3aa: CASSSRDGAGYGYTF

j_gene: TRBJ2-7
d_gene: TRBD2
v_gene: TRBV5-1
abundance: -
CDR3nt: TGCGCCAGCAGCTTGGCCGGACTAGCGGGAATCTACGAGCAGTACTTC
CDR3aa: CASSLAGLAGIYEQYF

j_gene: TRBJ2-7
d_gene: TRBD1
v_gene: TRBV18
abundance: -
CDR3nt: TGTGCCAGCTCCCCCCCTGTTGGGGACAGGGGATCCTACGAGCAGTACTTC
CDR3aa: CASSPPVGDRGSYEQYF

j_gene: TRBJ1-2
d_gene: TRBD1
v_gene: TRBV5-1
abundance: -
CDR3nt: TGCGCCAGGACCACGGGACAGGGGAGCTATGGCTACACCTTC
CDR3aa: CARTTGQGSYGYTF

j_gene: TRBJ1-1
d_gene: TRBD1
v_gene: TRBV15
abundance: -
CDR3nt: TGTGCCACCCGGACAGGGGGTTTCGGTGAAGCTTTCTTT
CDR3aa: CATRTGGFGEAFF

j_gene: TRBJ2-5
d_gene: TRBD1
v_gene: TRBV5-1
abundance: -
CDR3nt: TGCGCCAGCAGCTTGGAGGCAGGGGGAGAGACCCAGTACTTC
CDR3aa: CASSLEAGGETQYF

j_gene: TRBJ1-1
d_gene: TRBD1
v_gene: TRBV19
abundance: -
CDR3nt: TGTGCCAGTAGTATACAGGGGGCAGGTGAAGCTTTCTTT
CDR3aa: CASSIQGAGEAFF

j_gene: TRBJ1-3
d_gene: -
v_gene: TRBV11-2
abundance: -
CDR3nt: TGTGCCAGCACACCGGGTGGAAACACCATATATTTT
CDR3aa: CASTPGGNTIYF

j_gene: TRBJ1-2
d_gene: -
v_gene: TRBV28
abundance: -
CDR3nt: TGTGCCAGCAGTTTATCGGCGGGGACGGGTGGCTACACCTTC
CDR3aa: CASSLSAGTGGYTF